This record covers a single T cell receptor (beta chain). There is no known antigen for this receptor. The input lacks base qualities; no much larger clone sits a single base away. The data originate from a study of control samples from healthy donors and cancer patients (dated by TCRdb to 2020 to 2021). Libraries were prepared through the immunoSEQ multiplex PCR assay. The table was pulled from immuneACCESS by TCRdb, which kept in-frame rearrangements only. Such tables lose some clones; where checked, under half of the loss comes from unresolved V genes, and the rest has no known cause. The sample contains 200,000 to 250,000 clones, about 93% of them found a single time. 1.5% of the sample is held by the ten biggest clonotypes. Counted from cysteine to phenylalanine, this CDR3 has 16 amino acids. Only the CDR3 DNA is retained, 48 bases long and in frame from the first base. V and J lose 4 bases and 3 bases, and a span of 18 bases separates them. Looking up the germline V gene (reference sequence) yields CDR1 SEHNR and CDR2 FQNEAQ.

The receptor was isolated from a man aged 45-65 years in good health. The sequenced sample was blood. This receptor chain uses TRBV7-9 and TRBJ1-1; TRBD1 is possibly the D segment (6 matching bases). The CDR3 protein: CASSWETGSLDTEAFF. The DNA sequence is TGTGCCAGCAGCTGGGAAACAGGGTCGTTGGACACTGAAGCTTTCTTT. When the CDR3 is completed using the reference TRBV7-9 and TRBJ1-1 genes on either side, the full variable domain is DTGVSQNPRHKITKRGQNVTFRCDPISEHNRLYWYRQTLGQGPEFLTYFQNEAQLEKSRLLSDRFSAERPKGSFSTLEIQRTEQGDSAMYLCASSWETGSLDTEAFFGQGTRLTVV.